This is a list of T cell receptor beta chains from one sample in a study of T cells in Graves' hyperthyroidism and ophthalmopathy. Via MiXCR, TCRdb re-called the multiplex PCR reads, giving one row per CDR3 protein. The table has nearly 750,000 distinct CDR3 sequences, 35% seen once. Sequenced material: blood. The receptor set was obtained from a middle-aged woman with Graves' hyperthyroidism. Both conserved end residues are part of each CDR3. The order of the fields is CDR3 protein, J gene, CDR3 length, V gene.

CDR3: CASSQERGNQPQHF
J: TRBJ1-5
length: 14
V: TRBV4-1

CDR3: CASSQEGAAGGTEAGELFF
J: TRBJ2-2
length: 19
V: TRBV10-1

CDR3: CSVELAGVSDEQFF
J: TRBJ2-1
length: 14
V: TRBV29-1

CDR3: CASSPGTGDDEQYF
J: TRBJ2-7
length: 14
V: TRBV2

CDR3: CASGPQGGNTGELFF
J: TRBJ2-2
length: 15
V: TRBV7-2

CDR3: CASSWSGTGAGELFF
J: TRBJ2-2
length: 15
V: TRBV7-9

CDR3: CASSMETGIHEQYF
J: TRBJ2-7
length: 14
V: TRBV19

CDR3: CASSQVHGAGETQYF
J: TRBJ2-5
length: 15
V: TRBV3-1

CDR3: CASRIQGSGELFF
J: TRBJ2-2
length: 13
V: TRBV10-3

CDR3: CASSPLTGWNEQYF
J: TRBJ2-7
length: 14
V: TRBV11-2

CDR3: CASSPQGGELFF
J: TRBJ2-2
length: 12
V: TRBV4-1

CDR3: CSASPGGLGDQPQHF
J: TRBJ1-5
length: 15
V: TRBV20-1

CDR3: CASSPGKRNTIYF
J: TRBJ1-3
length: 13
V: TRBV11-2

CDR3: CASKRQGSVAFF
J: TRBJ1-1
length: 12
V: TRBV6-1

CDR3: CASSLSSGRGTDTQYF
J: TRBJ2-7
length: 16
V: TRBV7-2

CDR3: CASSPPLGESTDTQYF
J: TRBJ2-3
length: 16
V: TRBV7-9

CDR3: CASSVEGTGAYEQYF
J: TRBJ2-7
length: 15
V: TRBV9

CDR3: CASSGQTSVETQYF
J: TRBJ2-5
length: 14
V: TRBV9

CDR3: CASSDDTRRRGYTF
J: TRBJ1-2
length: 14
V: TRBV25-1

CDR3: CASSLRESEQYF
J: TRBJ2-7
length: 12
V: TRBV11-2

CDR3: CASSLSQGQETQYF
J: TRBJ2-5
length: 14
V: TRBV5-1

CDR3: CASSSIPGPDTQYF
J: TRBJ2-3
length: 14
V: TRBV7-9

CDR3: CASSPKTHGYAFF
J: TRBJ1-1
length: 13
V: TRBV4-2

CDR3: CASSFGTGVGNTIYF
J: TRBJ1-3
length: 15
V: TRBV7-2

CDR3: CASSYTDNLSNQPQHF
J: TRBJ1-5
length: 16
V: TRBV6-5

CDR3: CASSPDRVTRLNYGYTF
J: TRBJ1-2
length: 17
V: TRBV12-3/TRBV12-4

CDR3: CAISGRKGAGETQYF
J: TRBJ2-5
length: 15
V: TRBV10-3

CDR3: CASSLGGDRKNSPLHF
J: TRBJ1-6
length: 16
V: TRBV7-6

CDR3: CASSPRTGRAYEQYF
J: TRBJ2-7
length: 15
V: TRBV7-9